The 14 T cell receptor beta chains reported below all come from one sample, sequenced in a study of human T cells and chemical hapten exposure. TCRdb called the RACE reads again in MiXCR, with one record for every CDR3 protein. The sample has 25,000 to 35,000 distinct CDR3 sequences, around 7% seen once. Described time point: healthy volunteer bleed at 2 weeks. The total RNA was obtained from whole blood that was not fractionated. Specimen: whole blood. Receptors were obtained from a human donor in good health. Some clones in this sample may be carry-over from other donors' samples.

The genes are TRBV2 and TRBJ2-5; TRBD2 might be the D (5 bases). Trimming took off 6 bases at V and 5 bases at J, with 10 bases between the two ends. CDR1 SNHLY and CDR2 FYNNEI come from the germline V gene. The CDR3 covers 12 residues. The CDR3 DNA follows: TGTGCCAGCAGACGGGGTTCGGAGACCCAGTACTTC. This codes for CASRRGSETQYF.

This clonotype has at least ten counts. The chain has TRBV20-1 and TRBJ2-3; D gene unclear. V lost 0 bases and J lost 2, with 21 bases in between. Germline CDR1 and CDR2: DFQATT and SNEGSKA (reference sequence). The CDR3 is 18 amino acids. The CDR3 sequence: CSARDFTSSRAYTDTQYF. As DNA, the CDR3 is TGCAGTGCTAGAGATTTTACCTCTAGTCGGGCCTACACAGATACGCAGTATTTT.

There are many counts of this clonotype. This chain's CDR3 is CASSQGPNYGYTF. CDR3 DNA sequence: TGTGCCAGCAGTCAAGGGCCTAACTATGGCTACACCTTC. The chain is built from TRBV12-3 or TRBV12-4 and TRBJ1-2; D uncertain. Trimming took off 5 bases at V and 0 bases at J, with 7 bases between the two ends. The CDR3 sequence is 13 residues long.

This clonotype was seen many times. The V call is TRBV28, the J call TRBJ2-7; 8 bases fit TRBD1. The ends lost 5 bases at V and 4 bases at J; junction bases unmatched: 13. CDR1 is MDHEN and CDR2 is SYDVKM in the germline V gene. This CDR3 has 16 residues. CDR3 loop: CASSESTGQGSYEQYF. The CDR3 DNA sequence: TGTGCCAGCAGTGAAAGTACAGGACAGGGCTCTTACGAGCAGTACTTC. The whole variable domain, filled in from reference TRBV28 and TRBJ2-7, reads DVKVTQSSRYLVKRTGEKVFLECVQDMDHENMFWYRQDPGLGLRLIYFSYDVKMKEKGDIPEGYSVSREKKERFSLILESASTNQTSMYLCASSESTGQGSYEQYFGPGTRLTVT.

J is TRBJ2-1 and V is TRBV3-1, with D unresolved. The CDR3 covers 12 residues. V lost 2 bases, J lost 8 bases, and 7 bases lay in between. Germline V gene lookup returns CDR1 LGHDT and CDR2 YNNKEL (reference sequence). The CDR3 reads CASSQSKDEQFF. The CDR3 DNA reads as TGTGCCAGCAGCCAATCGAAGGATGAGCAGTTCTTC.

The chain combines TRBV5-4 with TRBJ2-1; TRBD2 aligns across 9 bases. Germline values: CDR1 SGHNT, CDR2 YYREEE (reference sequence). The V and J ends lost 1 base and 1 base, in that order; junction bases with no gene match: 0. This CDR3 is built from 15 residues. This CDR3 is CASSLTSGSYNEQFF. CDR3 nucleotides: TGTGCCAGCAGCTTGACTAGCGGGTCCTACAATGAGCAGTTCTTC. Together with reference TRBV5-4 and TRBJ2-1, the CDR3 gives the full variable domain: ETGVTQSPTHLIKTRGQQVTLRCSSQSGHNTVSWYQQALGQGPQFIFQYYREEENGRGNFPPRFSGLQFPNYSSELNVNALELDDSALYLCASSLTSGSYNEQFFGPGTRLTVL.

The sample holds a few counts of this clonotype. This rearrangement joins TRBV30 to TRBJ2-3; 8 nucleotides line up with TRBD1. Germline trimming cut 5 bases from V and 6 bases from J; bases unmatched to any gene: 4. The CDR3 length is 12 residues. Germline CDR1 GTSNPN, CDR2 SVGIG (reference sequence). DNA of the CDR3: TGTGCCTGGCAGGGGGCGTCGGATACGCAGTATTTT. This sequence encodes CAWQGASDTQYF.

This clonotype was detected a few times. The chain has TRBV11-2 and TRBJ1-3; no clear D. This CDR3 has 16 amino acids. V was trimmed by 1 base and J by 7 bases, leaving 17 bases between them. The germline V gene has CDR1 SGHAT and CDR2 FQNNGV. The CDR3 reads CASSLATETVRNTIYF. The CDR3 DNA is TGTGCCAGCAGCTTAGCCACAGAGACCGTGCGGAACACCATATATTTT. The variable domain in full, with the rest retrieved from reference TRBV11-2 and TRBJ1-3, is EAGVAQSPRYKIIEKRQSVAFWCNPISGHATLYWYQQILGQGPKLLIQFQNNGVVDDSQLPKDRFSAERLKGVDSTLKIQPAKLEDSAVYLCASSLATETVRNTIYFGEGSWLTVV.

The V call is TRBV5-5, the J call TRBJ2-5; 9 bases align to TRBD1. J lost 4 bases, V lost 1 base, and 8 bases had no gene match. CDR1 and CDR2 from the germline V gene are SGHKS and YYEKEE (reference sequence). The CDR3 runs to 16 residues. CDR3 region: CASSLQVQGALETQYF. The CDR3 nucleotides are TGTGCCAGCAGCTTGCAGGTACAGGGGGCCTTAGAGACCCAGTACTTC.

This clonotype was counted at least ten times. The rearrangement links TRBV7-2 to TRBJ2-7; D is unresolved. The length of the CDR3 is 13 residues. The germline V and J ends were trimmed by 3 bases and 3 bases, with 9 bases remaining between them. CDR1 SGHTA and CDR2 FQGNSA come from the germline V gene. The CDR3 nucleotides are TGTGCCAGCAGCTTCCCGGGTGGCTACGAGCAGTACTTC. This translates into CASSFPGGYEQYF.

This clonotype was detected ten times or more. The gene calls are TRBV12-3 or TRBV12-4 and TRBJ1-4, with D tentatively TRBD1 (5 bases). Trimming left V 6 bases short and J 0 bases short, with 8 bases between. The CDR3 consists of 14 residues. In DNA, the CDR3 is TGTGCCAGCAGGTTGACAGCAACTAATGAAAAACTGTTTTTT. It is translated as CASRLTATNEKLFF.

This clonotype was detected ten times or more. The rearrangement links TRBV4-3 to TRBJ1-4; D is perhaps TRBD1 (6 bases). This CDR3 contains 17 residues. With 0 bases removed from V and 5 bases from J, the gap between germline ends came to 16 bases. CDR1 and CDR2 from the germline V gene are LGHNA and YSLEER. CDR3 in DNA: TGCGCCAGCAGCCAAGACCCCCCGGGGGCCTTAAATGAAAAACTGTTTTTT. It codes for CASSQDPPGALNEKLFF.

This clonotype was observed a few times. This chain connects TRBV18 to TRBJ2-7; no reliable D call. This CDR3 is 14 amino acids long. The V and J ends lost 6 bases and 2 bases respectively, with 14 bases between them. Germline loops: CDR1 KGHSH, CDR2 LQKENI. The CDR3 sequence is CASSRGAVTYEQYF. Written as DNA, the CDR3 is TGTGCCAGCTCGCGCGGCGCAGTCACCTACGAGCAGTACTTC.

This clonotype was found a few times. The rearrangement links TRBV6-5 to TRBJ1-1, with a tentative D call TRBD1 (5 bases). Germline-derived CDR1 and CDR2 are MNHEY and SVGAGI. The V and J ends lost 2 bases and 3 bases respectively, with 10 bases between them. This CDR3 contains 14 residues. CDR3 amino acids: CASSYGQGHTEAFF. The CDR3 region has the DNA TGTGCCAGCAGTTACGGTCAGGGCCACACTGAAGCTTTCTTT.